The entry below gives a single TCR beta chain sequence along with its context. This clone was counted between two and nine times. Its antigen is currently not known. No base quality information exists; no much larger clone differs at one position. The cysteine opens and the phenylalanine closes a CDR3 of 15 amino acids. The retained sequence is limited to the CDR3, 45 bases, with the frame set at the first base. Compared with germline, V lacks 5 bases and J lacks 4 bases; bases without a gene match: 10. CDR1 SGHTA and CDR2 FQGTGA are derived from the germline V gene. The cohort comprised 670 or so healthy bone marrow donors. All cohort members were sampled while nominally healthy, although unrecorded immune exposures were likely present. The donor tested CMV seronegative, placing the donor among the approximately 360 seronegative members of the cohort. A peripheral blood sample was provided by each donor, and peripheral blood mononuclear cells were used for TCR beta sequencing. The Qiagen DNeasy Blood Extraction Kit was used to extract genomic DNA from the blood cell samples.

The library was produced with the immunoSEQ multiplex PCR assay. A mixture of 60 forward primers for TCR Vbeta segments and 13 reverse primers for TCR Jbeta segments was used in the multiplex PCR. A multiplex PCR assay on genomic DNA amplified the CDR3 region of rearranged TCR beta genes. The amplified TCR beta libraries were sequenced on the Illumina HiSeq System as 87-base-pair reads. For the original study's pipeline: A later analysis counted about 82 million unique TCR beta chains across the 500 to 850 repertoires, and 10 million to 12 million of these chains were shared by at least two donors. Raw reads were error-corrected and collapsed into unique sequences with a nearest-neighbor algorithm that merged closely related sequences to remove PCR and sequencing errors. CDR3 sequences were aligned to IMGT reference sequences to assign V, D and J gene segments. For a sequence to be retained, a match of at least six nucleotides to both a V gene segment and a J gene segment was required. A rearrangement was called productive if the CDR3 had no stop codons and remained in frame with V and J, and every other rearrangement was called non-productive. Following IMGT convention, CDR3 was defined as the stretch from the second conserved V-encoded cysteine up to the conserved J-encoded phenylalanine. Sequences without an unambiguous match to a single V gene segment were excluded from the earlier analysis of about 600 of the donors. An earlier analysis of several hundred of the donors called V segments functional above 56.7% productive rearrangements and segregating when the between-donor standard deviation exceeded 5%. To diagnose cytomegalovirus status from the catalog of TCR beta chain sequences, a statistical classification framework was built. V and J gene assignment, in a later analysis, came from comparing TCR nucleotide sequences with IMGT/GENE-DB human TR gene sequences. The TCRdist pipeline was used in a later analysis to assign CDR3 sequences and most-parsimonious VDJ recombination scenarios. In a later analysis, every TCR beta chain was defined by the combination of its CDR3 amino acid sequence and its V-gene family, and reads without a unique V-gene family were dropped. As a way to deal with suspected cross-contamination and a sequencing artifact, a later analysis dropped nearly 600 nucleotide sequences that were highly shared and had low generation probability. In a later analysis, a clonal expansion index for each public chain was calculated from normalized within-repertoire ranks of inferred template counts. Generation probabilities in a later analysis came from a VDJ recombination model fitted to out-of-frame rearrangements, and those results were checked against IGoR. A later analysis scored TCR-TCR, TCR-HLA and TCR-CMV co-occurrence with hypergeometric tests, applying a repertoire-size bias correction to TCR pairs. False discovery rates were estimated in a later analysis by permuting HLA or CMV assignments 20 times. In a later analysis, co-occurring TCRs were grouped with DBSCAN, and TCRdist sequence similarity was added when clustering was performed within HLA-allele-positive subsets. Repertoires with fewer than 30,000 or more than 120,000 public chains, plus five repertoires with anomalous nucleotide sharing, were excluded from co-occurrence clustering. Here the immuneACCESS table is served through TCRdb, limited to in-frame sequences with V and J called. Missing clones are a known gap in these copies; in checked studies unresolved V genes cover under half, and the rest lacks a known reason. V, J and clone size were drawn from that table, and D and trimming were deduced from the DNA. The sample data list around 130,000 clones, and 81% of these were observed just once. The top ten constitute less than 0.75% of the sample.

This sample was included in a study of cytomegalovirus exposure and HLA in healthy donors (dated 2017 in TCRdb). As for the study more broadly: According to an earlier analysis of around 600 of the donors, about 170 million T cells yielded roughly 100 million unique TCR beta sequences and 276 Gb of sequence data. Approximately 310 gigabases of sequencing data and 70 million to 95 million unique TCR sequences made up an early release that covered 500 to 700 HLA-typed donors. Among the approximately 400 genotyped donors, roughly 80% belonged to the genetic ancestry cluster associated with self-reported Caucasian donors. The study was designed to test whether signatures of past pathogen exposure could be identified by cataloging public T cell receptors. The study profiled the T cell repertoires of hundreds of subjects by immunosequencing and related them to cytomegalovirus serostatus. Along with the roughly 670-subject first cohort, a separate validation cohort of around 110 different subjects was used. High-throughput TCR immunosequencing, statistical association of individual TCRs with disease status, and machine learning were combined to predict cytomegalovirus infection status. A later analysis re-analyzed previously published TCR beta repertoires from 666 donors and added high-resolution HLA genotyping to study TCR occurrence patterns. Rather than drawing on any new phenotypic data, the later analysis identified candidate immune exposures from TCR beta sequences and the way those sequences occurred across donors. To decide whether each TCR beta V gene segment behaved as functional or pseudogenic, an earlier analysis of approximately 620 of the donors relied on high-throughput TCR beta sequencing. Donor age, sex, ethnicity and CMV serostatus were collected together with the repertoire data. A later genetic analysis used genome-wide SNP genotypes for 398 of the 666 donors, treating that subset as a discovery cohort. All discovery cohort repertoires had been generated using a single sequencing platform. Both class I and class II loci were covered by HLA typing, at four-digit resolution. Typing coverage differed by locus: A, B, C, DRB1 and DQB1 were typed in about 629-640 donors, DQA1 in approximately 520, DPA1 in nearly 610, and DPB1 in 400 to 490. A few DR-DQ haplotypes were treated as single units for association and clustering because of strong linkage in the cohort. Among about 400 genotyped donors of the cohort, an average of around 240,000 unique TCR beta nucleotide sequences was sequenced per donor, of which about 18% were non-productive.

What the authors observed across the whole study: When HLA alleles, especially DR and DQ, strongly co-occurred, TCR associations were difficult to assign to individual alleles. In a later analysis, several top co-occurrence clusters were reported to appear linked to parvovirus B19, influenza, CMV and Epstein-Barr virus. In the study, approximately 160 TCR beta chains were listed as associated with cytomegalovirus. Most CMV-associated TCR beta chains appeared to be HLA-restricted in a later analysis, and the HLA associations seemed to be driven largely by CMV exposure. In a later analysis, the rate of TCR association differed among HLA loci, with DRB1 alleles having the most associated TCRs and HLA-C alleles having the fewest. CMV serostatus was the only immune exposure information available for the cohort. The earlier analysis of about 600 of the donors excluded some 16 rarely observed V segments, including chromosome 9 orphons, because counts were too low. In a later analysis, HLA-associated TCR beta chains were found to be more clonally expanded and to have lower generation probabilities than equally common non-associated chains. A later genetic analysis associated a missense DCLRE1C variant with V-gene and J-gene trimming of TCR beta chains, and an independent cohort replicated the association. This cohort had only TCR beta chains sequenced, and the lack of alpha or paired-chain data limited which features could be detected. A further reported finding was that TCR beta sequences accurately predicted the HLA-A and HLA-B alleles for most subjects in the first cohort. According to the authors, the approach could potentially be generalized to other disease states and immunological phenotypes. Some IMGT-functional V segments, including TRBV6-2 and TRBV6-3, could not be told apart with the 87-base-pair reads, so those segments were excluded. A few of the identified cytomegalovirus-associated TCR beta chains were confirmed in vitro to be specific for cytomegalovirus antigens. Cytomegalovirus status was reported to be diagnosed by the classifier with high specificity and sensitivity in both the original and validation cohorts. An earlier analysis of around 540 of the donors showed that most TCR beta V segments appeared in productive rearrangements either about 87% or about 30% of the time, which broadly matched IMGT annotations. The sequencing pipeline was judged likely to have produced a cluster of highly shared sequence variants as a technical artifact. Most TCR sequences were seen in very few donors, while some public TCRs were found in many individuals. Linkage disequilibrium might explain the correlated functional status among segregating V segments, but an unknown experimental factor could not be excluded. Specific HLA alleles were associated with about 17,000 TCR beta sequences at a false discovery rate of 0.05 in a later analysis. Because some donors lacked HLA typing at each locus, the association tests relied only on the typed subset. The presence/absence analyses assumed that sequencing depth was roughly uniform across donors, and that assumption may not be true. In a later genetic analysis, fewer N-insertions in productive TCRs were reported among donors in an Asian-associated ancestry cluster than the 666-donor mean.

This receptor chain uses TRBV7-3 and TRBJ1-1, with TRBD1 identical over 7 junction bases. This TCR was recovered from a man between 18 and 35 years old in good health and CMV-seronegative. Sequencing was carried out using PBMCs. The CDR3 amino acid sequence is: CASSLGQFSVTEAFF. The sequenced DNA is TGTGCCAGCAGCCTGGGACAGTTTTCGGTCACTGAAGCTTTCTTT.